These T cell receptor beta chains were read from a single sample in a study of T cell changes during pregnancy in multiple sclerosis. Here immunoSEQ multiplex PCR was the method, and the copy in TCRdb shows in-frame clones only, minus some. The top ten clones hold 0.39% of a sample with approximately 39,000 clones, approximately 94% of them seen once. The sequencing here drew on CD4+ T cells from peripheral blood mononuclear cells, taken in the second trimester of pregnancy. Receptors were obtained from a female donor with multiple sclerosis, enrolled in a pregnancy study. Both conserved end residues are part of each CDR3. The D gene is left open where the match is weak. Size tells how often a clone was seen (once, few, many) or the class of an expanded clone, and some rows leave it out.

cdr3_aa	v_call	d_call	j_call	cdr3_length	clone_size
CASSEEMGHYNEQFF	TRBV6-1	NA	TRBJ2-1	15	NA
CASSGRYENEQFF	TRBV27	TRBD2	TRBJ2-1	13	NA
CASSWGTSIQTQYF	TRBV25-1	TRBD2	TRBJ2-5	14	NA
CAIKGDSRYGGYTF	TRBV10-3	TRBD1	TRBJ1-2	14	NA
CASSARAQMNTEAFF	TRBV9	NA	TRBJ1-1	15	NA
CASGTGGPNSPLHF	TRBV19	TRBD1	TRBJ1-6	14	NA
CAWSGTQTSGRDTQYF	TRBV30	TRBD2	TRBJ2-3	16	NA
CASSQDDRGGYTF	TRBV9	TRBD1	TRBJ1-2	13	NA
CASSLALVPQETQYF	TRBV5-1	NA	TRBJ2-5	15	NA
CASSLVPGVSYEQYF	TRBV11-2	NA	TRBJ2-7	15	NA
CASQGLAYNEQFF	TRBV6-1	NA	TRBJ2-1	13	NA
CASALAGHTDTQYF	TRBV7-2	TRBD2	TRBJ2-3	14	NA
CASSAGQYTGELFF	TRBV5-4	NA	TRBJ2-2	14	NA
CASSPPTGLSYTF	TRBV7-6	TRBD1	TRBJ1-2	13	NA
CASSERGSGENTGELFF	TRBV2	NA	TRBJ2-2	17	NA
CASSQRPGTESATNEKLFF	TRBV4-1	TRBD1	TRBJ1-4	19	NA
CASSLYRGGGTDTQYF	TRBV4-1	NA	TRBJ2-3	16	once
CASSSDPGGSYEQYF	TRBV7-2	TRBD1	TRBJ2-7	15	NA
CASSVQETQYF	TRBV2	NA	TRBJ2-5	11	once
CASSFVRNSAADTQYF	TRBV7-3	NA	TRBJ2-3	16	NA
CATSRGTGRTNYGYTF	TRBV15	NA	TRBJ1-2	16	NA
CASSEQGARKTQYF	TRBV6-1	NA	TRBJ2-5	14	NA
CASSLAAGQPAYEQYF	TRBV7-9	NA	TRBJ2-7	16	NA
CASSMTEALWAFF	TRBV19	NA	TRBJ1-1	13	NA
CASSLLGQGANVLTF	TRBV7-3	TRBD1	TRBJ2-6	15	NA